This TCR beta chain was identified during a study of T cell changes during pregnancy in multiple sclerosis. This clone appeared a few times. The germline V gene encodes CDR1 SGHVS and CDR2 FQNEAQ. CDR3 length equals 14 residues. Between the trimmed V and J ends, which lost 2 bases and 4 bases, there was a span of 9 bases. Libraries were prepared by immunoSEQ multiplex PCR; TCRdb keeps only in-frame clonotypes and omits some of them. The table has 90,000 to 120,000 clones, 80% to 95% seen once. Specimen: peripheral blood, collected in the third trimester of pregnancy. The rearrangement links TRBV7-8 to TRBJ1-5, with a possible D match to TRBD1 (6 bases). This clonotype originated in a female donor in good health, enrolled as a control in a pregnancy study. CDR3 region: CASSLRTVNQPQHF. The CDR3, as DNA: TGTGCCAGCAGCTTACGGACAGTTAATCAGCCCCAGCATTTT.